The 29 T cell receptor beta chains given below trace back to one sample, sequenced in a study of vaccination effects on CD4 cells after COVID-19. Subsequent to a culture period of more than 8 days, CD4+ T cells were isolated. No antigen has been identified for these receptors. Generated by immunoSEQ multiplex PCR, the TCRdb table keeps only in-frame clones and is missing some. Counted here are over 45,000 clones, approximately 61% occurring once; the ten biggest clones make up approximately 5%. The sample in question was CD4+ T cells from PBMCs cultured without peptide, obtained before COVID-19 vaccination. These receptor sequences come from a human donor who received a COVID-19 vaccine.

V is TRBV7-9 and J is TRBJ1-1; D is unclear. The CDR3 is made up of 15 amino acids. Germline V CDR1 and CDR2: SEHNR, FQNEAQ (reference sequence). With 2 bases removed from V and 4 bases from J, the gap between germline ends came to 14 bases. The CDR3: CASSLSRFVGTEAFF. CDR3 DNA: TGTGCCAGCAGCTTAAGCAGGTTTGTAGGCACTGAAGCTTTCTTT.

This chain links TRBV3-1 (or the pseudogene TRBV3-2) with TRBJ1-2; D ambiguous. The ends were cut back, 1 base at V and 11 bases at J, with 14 bases in the middle. Germline V gene lookup returns CDR1 LGHDT and CDR2 YNNKEL (reference sequence). The CDR3 is 13 amino acids. CDR3 loop: CASSQGGRREYTF. In DNA form, the CDR3 reads TGTGCCAGCAGCCAAGGAGGTAGAAGGGAGTACACCTTC.

The chain carries TRBV28 and TRBJ2-6; the match to TRBD2 covers 10 bases. V dropped 5 bases and J dropped 4; count of bases not matched to a gene: 5. Looked up from germline, CDR1 is MDHEN and CDR2 is SYDVKM. The CDR3 contains 16 residues. The CDR3 DNA reads TGTGCCAGCAGTCTAGCGGGAGCCCCCGGGGCCAACGTCCTGACTTTC. Its protein is CASSLAGAPGANVLTF.

This sequence joins TRBV4-1 and TRBJ1-4; 9 bases align to TRBD1. CDR3 length: 15 amino acids. Losses at the gene ends were 6 bases for V and 7 bases for J; bases not matched to a gene: 9. The germline gives CDR1 MGHRA, CDR2 YSYEKL. Written as DNA, the CDR3 is TGCGCCAGCAGACATCCGGGACAGGGCGGTGAAAAACTGTTTTTT. It is translated as CASRHPGQGGEKLFF.

The sample holds a few counts of this clone. V gene TRBV9 combines with J gene TRBJ2-7; D might be TRBD2 (6 bases). Germline V lookup: CDR1 SGDLS, CDR2 YYNGEE. V lost 2 bases and J 4 bases, leaving 16 bases between the germline ends. This CDR3 is built from 15 residues. This chain's CDR3 is CASSVEGRTGYEQYF. CDR3 DNA: TGTGCCAGCAGCGTGGAGGGCAGGACGGGATACGAGCAGTACTTC.

V gene TRBV7-8 combines with J gene TRBJ2-2; tentatively, D is TRBD1 (5 bases). Deletions cut 1 base from V and 5 bases from J, with 11 bases between. From germline, CDR1 is SGHVS and CDR2 FQNEAQ. This CDR3 is 15 amino acids long. The CDR3 spells CASSLEGRATGELFF. The CDR3 region has the DNA TGTGCCAGCAGCTTAGAGGGCAGGGCGACCGGGGAGCTGTTTTTT. Drawing the rest from reference TRBV7-8 and TRBJ2-2, the complete variable domain is GAGVSQSPRYKVAKRGQDVALRCDPISGHVSLFWYQQALGQGPEFLTYFQNEAQLDKSGLPSDRFFAERPEGSVSTLKIQRTQQEDSAVYLCASSLEGRATGELFFGEGSRLTVL.

This chain links TRBV28 with TRBJ2-6; D is unclear. V was shortened by 3 bases and J by 2 bases, with 5 bases between the two germline ends. This CDR3 contains 14 residues. Germline V gene data show CDR1 as MDHEN and CDR2 as SYDVKM. Here the CDR3 reads CASSLQPGANVLTF. The CDR3 DNA is TGTGCCAGCAGTTTGCAGCCTGGGGCCAACGTCCTGACTTTC.

CDR3 in DNA: TGTGCCAGCAGTTACCTCGGTTCCGGACTTAAAGCTTTCTTT. This gives the protein CASSYLGSGLKAFF. The chain has TRBV27 and TRBJ1-1; no clear D gene. CDR3 size: 14 residues. V was shortened by 4 bases and J by 9 bases, with 18 bases between the two germline ends. The germline CDR1 and CDR2 sequences are MNHEY and SMNVEV (reference sequence).

This clone was seen a few times. The chain links TRBV27 to TRBJ1-2, with D perhaps TRBD1 (5 bases). This CDR3 is built from 13 residues. V was cut by 2 bases and J by 2 bases, with 6 bases left in between. Looked up from germline, CDR1 is MNHEY and CDR2 is SMNVEV (reference sequence). The CDR3 bases are TGTGCCAGCAGTTTACAGGGAAACTATGGCTACACCTTC. Residues: CASSLQGNYGYTF.

This chain uses TRBV19 with TRBJ1-5; 10 nucleotides match TRBD1. Germline V gene data show CDR1 as LNHDA and CDR2 as SQIVND (reference sequence). The CDR3 contains 17 residues. V gave up 2 bases and J gave up 2 bases; unmatched junction bases: 6. DNA for the CDR3: TGTGCCAGTAGTATACTCCACGGGACAGGGGGCAATCAGCCCCAGCATTTT. Its translation is CASSILHGTGGNQPQHF.

The chain recombines TRBV6-5 with TRBJ2-7; 7 positions agree with TRBD1. The CDR3 sequence is 14 residues long. Trimming at V came to 6 bases and at J to 3 bases, leaving 8 bases not matched to a gene. Looked up from germline, CDR1 is MNHEY and CDR2 is SVGAGI. The CDR3: CASRLYRDSYEQYF. CDR3 sequence (DNA): TGTGCCAGCAGACTCTACCGGGACAGCTACGAGCAGTACTTC.

The chain couples TRBV6-2 or TRBV6-3 to TRBJ1-5; D may be TRBD1 (6 bases). This CDR3 region has 14 residues. The ends were cut back, 2 bases at V and 9 bases at J, with 14 bases in the middle. From germline, CDR1 is MNHEY and CDR2 SVGEGT. CDR3 nucleotides: TGTGCCAGCAGTTACGGGGGGCCTGGTGGGCCCCAGCATTTT. It codes for CASSYGGPGGPQHF.

This clone has just one count. This rearrangement joins TRBV25-1 to TRBJ1-2, with 9 nucleotides matching TRBD1. This CDR3 contains 13 residues. The V segment lost 6 bases and the J segment 8 bases; nucleotides outside the gene matches: 7. The germline gives CDR1 MGHDK, CDR2 SYGVNS. CDR3 coding DNA: TGTGCCAGCAGCTTGGGGACAGGGAGCGGCTACACCTTC. It translates to CASSLGTGSGYTF.

This sequence joins TRBV5-1 and TRBJ2-7; TRBD1 matches 7 bases. CDR1 and CDR2 (germline): SGHRS, YFSETQ. The CDR3 runs to 14 residues. Germline trimming cut 4 bases from V and 0 bases from J; bases unmatched to any gene: 4. The DNA for the CDR3 is TGCGCCAGCAGCCGAAGGGACAGCTCCTACGAGCAGTACTTC. This encodes CASSRRDSSYEQYF.

The chain is built from TRBV5-4 and TRBJ1-1; D not resolved. This CDR3 region has 14 residues. V was trimmed by 0 bases and J by 1 base, leaving 7 bases between them. Germline CDR1 and CDR2: SGHNT and YYREEE (reference sequence). The CDR3 reads CASSLVSANTEAFF. The CDR3, as DNA: TGTGCCAGCAGCTTGGTATCAGCGAACACTGAAGCTTTCTTT.

V gene TRBV10-3 combines with J gene TRBJ2-2, with D possibly being TRBD2 (5 bases). The CDR3 consists of 13 residues. Germline V gives CDR1 ENHRY, CDR2 SYGVKD. The V end was cut by 10 bases, the J end by 6 bases, with 15 bases between. This CDR3 reads CATEGLRPGELFF. CDR3 nucleotides: TGTGCCACCGAGGGCCTACGGCCCGGGGAGCTGTTTTTT.

The CDR3: CASSLAGTEETQYF. The CDR3 region has the DNA TGCGCCAGCAGCTTGGCGGGGACTGAAGAGACCCAGTACTTC. The gene calls are TRBV5-1 and TRBJ2-5; tentative D call: TRBD2 (6 bases). The CDR3 loop spans 14 amino acids. The germline CDR1 and CDR2 sequences are SGHRS and YFSETQ. Trimming took off 0 bases at V and 3 bases at J, with 9 bases between the two ends.

The V gene is TRBV19, the J gene TRBJ2-3, with TRBD2 matching over 9 bases. The CDR3 has 15 residues. Germline-derived CDR1 and CDR2 are LNHDA and SQIVND (reference sequence). The V gene end was trimmed by 5 bases and the J gene end by 6 bases; junction bases not matched to a gene: 9. The CDR3 DNA sequence: TGTGCCAGTAGTGCCGGACTAGCGAGAGGTGATACGCAGTATTTT. Translating gives CASSAGLARGDTQYF. The entire variable domain, with the rest obtained from reference TRBV19 and TRBJ2-3, is as follows: DGGITQSPKYLFRKEGQNVTLSCEQNLNHDAMYWYRQDPGQGLRLIYYSQIVNDFQKGDIAEGYSVSREKKESFPLTVTSAQKNPTAFYLCASSAGLARGDTQYFGPGTRLTVL.

This chain uses TRBV29-1 with TRBJ2-2, with 8 positions matching TRBD2. Trimming cost V 4 bases and J 7 bases; bases outside gene matches: 5. Germline V gene sequence: CDR1 SQVTM, CDR2 ANQGSEA. This CDR3 contains 13 residues. CDR3 loop: CSVVTGGSGELFF. CDR3 coding DNA: TGCAGCGTTGTGACGGGGGGGAGCGGGGAGCTGTTTTTT.

V and J are TRBV13 and TRBJ2-6; tentatively, D is TRBD2 (6 bases). This CDR3 contains 12 residues. Germline V gene lookup returns CDR1 PRHDT and CDR2 FYEKMQ (reference sequence). Between the trimmed V and J ends, which lost 4 bases and 13 bases, there was a span of 11 bases. The chain's CDR3 is CASSSTGRVLTF. As DNA, the CDR3 is TGTGCCAGCAGCTCCACTGGGAGGGTCCTGACTTTC.

CDR3 loop: CASSLGLDGYEQYF. In nucleotides, the CDR3 is TGTGCCAGCAGTTTAGGCCTGGACGGCTACGAGCAGTACTTC. The chain is built from TRBV27 and TRBJ2-7; no reliable D call. V was shortened by 2 bases and J by 3 bases, with 11 bases between the two germline ends. The CDR3 contains 14 residues. CDR1 and CDR2 (germline): MNHEY, SMNVEV (reference sequence).

V gene TRBV19 combines with J gene TRBJ1-5; D might be TRBD1 (6 bases). CDR1 LNHDA and CDR2 SQIVND come from the germline V gene (reference sequence). There are 15 residues in the CDR3. The V end was cut by 6 bases, the J end by 1 base, with 13 bases between. The CDR3 DNA reads TGTGCCAGTAGGTTGGGACAAATGAGCAATCAGCCCCAGCATTTT. This sequence encodes CASRLGQMSNQPQHF.

This clone appeared a single time. The gene calls are TRBV6-2 or TRBV6-3 and TRBJ1-1; D unclear. The CDR3 sequence is 14 residues long. The germline gives CDR1 MNHEY, CDR2 SVGEGT. The germline V and J ends were trimmed by 0 bases and 4 bases, with 9 bases remaining between them. Here the CDR3 reads CASSYSSGSTEAFF. Written as DNA, the CDR3 is TGTGCCAGCAGTTACTCGTCAGGAAGCACTGAAGCTTTCTTT.

The rearrangement joins TRBV6-5 to TRBJ1-1; 7 bases are a match to TRBD1. Germline values: CDR1 MNHEY, CDR2 SVGAGI. The V segment lost 7 bases and the J segment 5 bases; nucleotides outside the gene matches: 1. The CDR3 consists of 11 residues. The CDR3 loop is CASKGATEAFF. The CDR3 DNA sequence: TGTGCCAGCAAGGGGGCAACTGAAGCTTTCTTT.

The chain is built from TRBV9 and TRBJ1-1; 7 nucleotides line up with TRBD1. In germline, CDR1 is SGDLS, CDR2 YYNGEE. The CDR3 extends over 13 amino acids. With V trimmed by 3 bases and J by 7 bases, 6 bases remained unmatched. The CDR3 DNA is TGTGCCAGCAGCGCCGACAGGGATGGTGAAGCTTTCTTT. It specifies CASSADRDGEAFF.

The V and J genes are TRBV6-6 and TRBJ2-2; TRBD1 aligns across 8 bases. The CDR3 length is 15 residues. V trimming: 4 bases; J trimming: 6 bases; junction bases outside the gene matches: 7. The germline CDR1 and CDR2 sequences are MNHNY and SVGAGI (reference sequence). CDR3: CASSSGQGFAGELFF. The CDR3 bases are TGTGCCAGCAGTTCTGGACAGGGATTTGCCGGGGAGCTGTTTTTT.

On this clone: One end of the junction does not line up with germline, which may come from a read error. The CDR3, as DNA: TGTGCCAGCAGCTTGGTCAGAGAGGCCCAGTACTTC. Its translation is CASSLVREAQYF. V gene TRBV5-6 combines with J gene TRBJ2-5; D unresolved. Per the germline V gene, CDR1 is SGHDT and CDR2 is YYEEEE. The CDR3 extends over 12 amino acids.

V usage is TRBV18 and J usage is TRBJ2-1, with 9 bases aligning to TRBD1. Germline trimming cut 3 bases from V and 5 bases from J; bases unmatched to any gene: 5. Germline loops: CDR1 KGHSH, CDR2 LQKENI. The CDR3 has 15 amino acids. The CDR3 sequence: CASSPRQGVDNEQFF. The CDR3 bases are TGTGCCAGCTCACCCCGACAGGGGGTGGACAATGAGCAGTTCTTC.

This clone was seen a few times. The chain uses TRBV2 and TRBJ2-7; 7 bases are a match to TRBD2. CDR1 is SNHLY, CDR2 FYNNEI, per germline. The CDR3 is 13 amino acids. Trimming removed 7 bases from V and 2 bases from J; junction bases left unmatched: 5. Here the CDR3 reads CASKWGGTYEQYF. The CDR3 DNA reads as TGTGCCAGCAAATGGGGGGGTACCTACGAGCAGTACTTC.